Below are 5 T cell receptor beta chains sequenced from a single sample in a study of regulatory T cells in long-lasting Graves disease. The time point here: newly diagnosed GD, antithyroid drugs for less than 3 months. PBMC-derived RNA was used for the TCR library. In building TCR beta libraries, iRepertoire HTBI primers were used together with Arm-PCR of CDR3 regions. Via MiXCR, TCRdb re-called the multiplex PCR reads, giving one row per CDR3 protein. The repertoire holds roughly 350,000 distinct CDR3 sequences, with around 16% as singletons. These records were also assigned to another study, of T cells in Graves' hyperthyroidism and ophthalmopathy.

The specimen comprised peripheral blood mononuclear cells (PBMCs), sampled at new diagnosis, from a patient treated with antithyroid drugs. The receptor source for this set is a woman between 18 and 29 years old with Graves disease.

This sequence joins TRBV14 and TRBJ2-2; no clear D. CDR1 is SGHDN, CDR2 FVKESK, per germline. The V end was cut by 6 bases, the J end by 5 bases, with 13 bases between. CDR3 size: 14 residues. CDR3 amino acids: CASRGPLRTGELFF. The CDR3 DNA is TGTGCCAGCAGGGGTCCACTGAGGACCGGGGAGCTGTTTTTT.

On this clonotype itself: A read error may explain this, as a much larger clone is one base away. The chain combines TRBV6-2 or TRBV6-3 with TRBJ1-1, with D hard to call. Trimming removed 8 bases from V and 4 bases from J, with 14 bases in between. From germline, CDR1 is MNHEY and CDR2 SVGEGT. The CDR3 extends over 13 amino acids. The CDR3, as DNA: TGTGCCAGCTCCGAGGTGCGGAGCACTGAAGCTTTCTTT. Encoded protein: CASSEVRSTEAFF.

This clonotype has ten or more counts. This rearrangement joins TRBV3-1 to TRBJ2-3; unclear D gene. Germline lookup yields CDR1 LGHDT and CDR2 YNNKEL (reference sequence). The CDR3 runs 11 residues. Trimming took off 1 base at V and 9 bases at J, with 5 bases between the two ends. Here the CDR3 DNA reads TGTGCCAGCAGCCAAGGGGCCACGCAGTATTTT. It is translated as CASSQGATQYF.

The chain has TRBV5-1 and TRBJ2-5; possibly TRBD1 or TRBD2 for D (6 bases each). The germline V gene encodes CDR1 SGHRS and CDR2 YFSETQ. This CDR3 is 15 amino acids long. Trimming cost V 0 bases and J 4 bases, with 13 bases left between them. CDR3 amino acids: CASSLDRGRRETQYF. CDR3 DNA: TGCGCCAGCAGCTTGGATCGGGGGCGGCGAGAGACCCAGTACTTC.

This clonotype was recorded at least ten times. CDR3 amino acids: CASSRPIRRDHTQYF. In DNA form, the CDR3 reads TGTGCCAGCAGCCGACCTATACGCAGAGACCATACGCAGTATTTT. The rearrangement links TRBV7-3 to TRBJ2-3; no clear D gene. The CDR3 length is 15 residues. V was clipped by 5 bases and J by 7 bases, with 19 bases between them. The germline gives CDR1 SGHTA, CDR2 FQGTGA.